This T cell receptor (beta chain) is from a study of T-cell memory formation after mild COVID-19. Study summary: The two donors had largely donor-specific TCR clusters.

5'RACE with constant-segment primers yielded barcoded, UMI-tagged TCR alpha and TCR beta cDNA libraries. TCRdb reanalysed the 5' RACE reads using MiXCR and keeps one entry per CDR3 protein. Among 400,000 to 500,000 distinct CDR3 sequences, 20% to 25% were seen once, and the ten largest hold around 9.5%. General observations from the study: CD4+ clones that contracted lay mainly in CM and EM; CD8+ ones lay in EMRA. Clones that contracted from day 15 to 85 had balanced CD4/CD8; later expanders were CD4+ biased.

This clonotype turned up a few times. Its antigen is unknown. From germline, CDR1 is MDHEN and CDR2 SYDVKM. Unmatched junction bases numbered 14, after V lost 0 bases and J lost 5 bases. The CDR3 loop spans 19 amino acids. The specimen sequenced was PBMCs or a T cell subset sorted from them (not recorded which). This sequence joins TRBV28 and TRBJ2-2; 8 bases map to TRBD1. This clonotype was obtained from an adult woman who had mild COVID-19 (a few samples of this study predate the infection). Cell type and time point are not known. The CDR3 nucleotides are TGTGCCAGCAGTTTATGGGCCCAGGGGGCAGGAGTAGGAACCGGGGAGCTGTTTTTT. It is translated as CASSLWAQGAGVGTGELFF. Filled out from reference TRBV28 and TRBJ2-2, the complete variable domain reads DVKVTQSSRYLVKRTGEKVFLECVQDMDHENMFWYRQDPGLGLRLIYFSYDVKMKEKGDIPEGYSVSREKKERFSLILESASTNQTSMYLCASSLWAQGAGVGTGELFFGEGSRLTVL.